This T cell receptor (beta chain) was sequenced during a study of T cells after yellow fever vaccination. TCRdb passed the 5' RACE reads through MiXCR, listing each CDR3 protein once. The sample includes some 560,000 distinct CDR3 sequences, 17% of them seen just once. J gave up 8 bases and V 1 base, and 9 bases lay outside the gene matches. This CDR3 region has 16 residues. The germline gives CDR1 LGHDT, CDR2 YNNKEL (reference sequence). Sequencing was performed on PBMCs, taken more than 4 days after the first yellow fever vaccination. The receptor comes from a man in his late teens or twenties who received the YFV17D yellow fever vaccine. V and J are TRBV3-1 and TRBJ2-3; 10 bases line up with TRBD2. The CDR3 loop reads CASSQVLAGPLGTQYF. The CDR3 DNA reads as TGTGCCAGCAGCCAAGTACTAGCGGGGCCTTTGGGTACGCAGTATTTT.